Listed here are 20 T cell receptor beta chains from one sample, sequenced in a study of T-cell memory formation after mild COVID-19. TCRdb ran MiXCR on the 5' RACE reads and lists one entry per CDR3 protein. Here the sample spans roughly 550,000 distinct CDR3 sequences, just over 20% being singletons. Sequenced sample: PBMCs or a T cell subset sorted from them (not recorded which). The receptors stem from an adult woman who had mild COVID-19 (a few samples of this study predate the infection). Cell type and time point are not known.

This clonotype was picked up a small number of times. The rearrangement uses TRBV6-5 and TRBJ2-1; possible D gene TRBD2, 6 bases. With 6 bases removed from V and 9 bases from J, the gap between germline ends came to 18 bases. CDR3 length: 14 amino acids. Germline-derived CDR1 and CDR2 are MNHEY and SVGAGI. The CDR3 loop is CASRVSGGPAEQFF. CDR3 nucleotides: TGTGCCAGCAGGGTTAGCGGTGGGCCTGCTGAGCAGTTCTTC.

The rearrangement links TRBV15 to TRBJ2-1; 7 bases match TRBD2. This CDR3 has 15 residues. V lost 9 bases, J lost 1 base, and 9 bases stayed unmatched. Germline CDR1 LNHNV, CDR2 YYDKDF (reference sequence). CDR3 in DNA: TGTGCCACAGCGCCAGTAGCGGGTTCCTACAATGAGCAGTTCTTC. Amino acid sequence: CATAPVAGSYNEQFF.

The chain couples TRBV5-6 to TRBJ1-5, with TRBD1 as a possible D gene (6 bases). The germline V and J ends were trimmed by 0 bases and 4 bases, with 11 bases remaining between them. The CDR3 sequence is 15 residues long. Germline assignment: CDR1 SGHDT and CDR2 YYEEEE. The CDR3 DNA sequence: TGTGCCAGCAGCTTGGGAGGAGGACAGAATCAGCCCCAGCATTTT. Amino acids: CASSLGGGQNQPQHF.

V is TRBV7-3 and J is TRBJ1-1, with D possibly being TRBD1 (5 bases). The ends were cut back, 6 bases at V and 1 base at J, with 6 bases in the middle. This CDR3 region has 12 residues. CDR1 and CDR2 from the germline V gene are SGHTA and FQGTGA. The CDR3 sequence: CASSGANTEAFF. The CDR3, as DNA: TGTGCCAGCAGTGGGGCGAACACTGAAGCTTTCTTT.

V and J are TRBV2 and TRBJ1-2; no firm D call. Germline lookup yields CDR1 SNHLY and CDR2 FYNNEI. The CDR3 consists of 13 residues. V lost 3 bases to trimming and J lost 4 bases, with 9 bases between them. The CDR3 loop reads CASSDRLGYGYTF. CDR3 nucleotides: TGTGCCAGCAGTGATAGGCTAGGCTATGGCTACACCTTC.

The rearrangement joins TRBV4-3 to TRBJ1-1; no clear D gene. This CDR3 contains 17 residues. V dropped 0 bases and J dropped 5 bases, with 19 bases sitting between them. The germline gives CDR1 LGHNA, CDR2 YSLEER. The CDR3 protein is CASSQDFAGPTGTEAFF. CDR3 coding DNA: TGCGCCAGCAGCCAAGATTTTGCAGGCCCAACTGGGACTGAAGCTTTCTTT.

In DNA, the CDR3 is TGTGCCAGCAGTGAACAGGGGGAAACCTACGAGCAGTACTTC. This gives the protein CASSEQGETYEQYF. V usage is TRBV2 and J usage is TRBJ2-7, with TRBD1 identical over 7 bases. Germline V gene sequence: CDR1 SNHLY, CDR2 FYNNEI. V gave up 2 bases and J gave up 2 bases; unmatched junction bases: 3. The CDR3 length is 14 residues.

The CDR3 nucleotides are TGTGCCAGTAGACCCCGACAGTCCTACGAGCAGTACTTC. This codes for CASRPRQSYEQYF. V gene TRBV19 combines with J gene TRBJ2-7; a possible D gene is TRBD1 (5 bases). Trimming removed 6 bases from V and 1 base from J, with 10 bases in between. This CDR3 spans 13 amino acids. Germline loops: CDR1 LNHDA, CDR2 SQIVND (reference sequence).

This chain uses TRBV7-6 with TRBJ2-7; D not certain. V lost 3 bases, J lost 4 bases, and 10 bases lay in between. CDR3 length: 13 residues. The V gene's germline CDR1 is SGHVS and CDR2 FNYEAQ. Here the CDR3 reads CASSLFSRYEQYF. The CDR3 DNA sequence: TGTGCCAGCAGCTTGTTTAGCAGGTACGAGCAGTACTTC.

This clonotype came up a few times. The chain joins TRBV6-1 to TRBJ2-5, with D perhaps being TRBD1 or TRBD2 (6 bases each). The V gene lost 7 bases and the J gene lost 2 bases, with 14 bases spanning the gap. The CDR3 length is 14 residues. Germline V gene sequence: CDR1 MNHNS, CDR2 SASEGT. The CDR3 DNA follows: TGTGCCAGCACCCCGGGGGCAATTCAAGAGACCCAGTACTTC. Amino acids: CASTPGAIQETQYF.

This clonotype was seen a few times. The CDR3 DNA follows: TGCGCCAGCAGCCAAGAATCGTCGTATAATTCACCCCTCCACTTT. Its translation is CASSQESSYNSPLHF. The chain carries TRBV4-3 and TRBJ1-6, with no clear D. CDR1 is LGHNA and CDR2 is YSLEER in the germline V gene. CDR3 size: 15 residues. The germline V and J ends were trimmed by 0 bases and 4 bases, with 7 bases remaining between them.

The chain carries TRBV6-5 and TRBJ2-5; no reliable D call. There are 10 residues in the CDR3. Looked up from germline, CDR1 is MNHEY and CDR2 is SVGAGI. The V end lost 10 bases, the J end lost 5 bases, and 8 bases lay between the germline ends. CDR3 sequence reads: CATRRETQYF. In DNA, the CDR3 is TGTGCCACCCGGCGGGAGACCCAGTACTTC.

As concerns this clonotype: A read error may account for a junction end that differs from germline. The chain couples TRBV7-7 to TRBJ2-7; D ambiguous. The CDR3 extends over 14 amino acids. CDR1 and CDR2 (germline): SSHAT, FNYEAQ (reference sequence). The CDR3 sequence: CASSLGPSSYEQYF. CDR3 DNA sequence: TGTGCTAGCAGCTTAGGGCCGAGCTCCTACGAGCAGTACTTC.

The chain joins TRBV20-1 to TRBJ1-6; no clear D. The germline V and J ends were trimmed by 2 bases and 4 bases, with 6 bases remaining between them. The CDR3 is 13 amino acids. The V gene's germline CDR1 is DFQATT and CDR2 SNEGSKA (reference sequence). CDR3 amino acids: CSARPDYNSPLHF. Here the CDR3 DNA reads TGCAGTGCTAGACCAGATTATAATTCACCCCTCCACTTT.

The gene calls are TRBV9 and TRBJ1-3; a possible D gene is TRBD1 (6 bases). Trimming stripped 0 bases from V and 6 bases from J, with 13 bases between. The CDR3 covers 15 residues. Germline assignment: CDR1 SGDLS and CDR2 YYNGEE. The CDR3 loop is CASSVESGTKNTIYF. As DNA, the CDR3 is TGTGCCAGCAGCGTAGAGTCCGGGACAAAAAACACCATATATTTT.

Only a few counts were recorded for this clonotype. The J gene is TRBJ2-3, the V gene TRBV5-1; tentatively, D is TRBD2 (5 bases). The CDR3 length is 13 residues. In germline, CDR1 is SGHRS, CDR2 YFSETQ. Deletions cut 5 bases from V and 5 bases from J, with 12 bases between. The chain's CDR3 is CASSSEVGDTQYF. The CDR3 DNA is TGCGCCAGCAGTTCGGAGGTAGGAGATACGCAGTATTTT.

This clonotype was detected only a few times. DNA for the CDR3: TGTGCCAGCAGCCCAATAGCGGGAGTCCCCTACAATGAGCAGTTCTTC. The encoded protein is CASSPIAGVPYNEQFF. The chain combines TRBV3-1 with TRBJ2-1; TRBD2 matches at 9 bases. Germline V lookup: CDR1 LGHDT, CDR2 YNNKEL (reference sequence). V trimming: 4 bases; J trimming: 2 bases; junction bases outside the gene matches: 6. This CDR3 has 16 amino acids.

V is TRBV7-8 and J is TRBJ2-1, with no clear D. The CDR3 is 15 amino acids. V gave up 5 bases and J gave up 7 bases, with 18 bases separating them. CDR1 and CDR2 from the germline V gene are SGHVS and FQNEAQ. The CDR3 sequence: CASSLDTGLWNEQFF. CDR3 bases: TGTGCCAGCAGCCTAGACACCGGCCTCTGGAATGAGCAGTTCTTC.

The gene calls are TRBV24-1 and TRBJ2-2, with D possibly being TRBD1 or TRBD2 (5 bases each). Germline assignment: CDR1 KGHDR and CDR2 SFDVKD. The CDR3 extends over 18 amino acids. Between the trimmed V and J ends, which lost 4 bases and 1 base, there was a span of 18 bases. The CDR3 region is CATSDSPGPLRNTGELFF. Here the CDR3 DNA reads TGTGCCACCAGTGACTCCCCGGGACCCTTGCGGAACACCGGGGAGCTGTTTTTT.

This clonotype was counted a few times. The chain carries TRBV7-2 and TRBJ2-3, with 10 bases aligning to TRBD2. CDR1 and CDR2 from the germline V gene are SGHTA and FQGNSA. The CDR3 runs to 16 residues. V lost 2 bases, J lost 3 bases, and 5 bases stayed unmatched. CDR3 coding DNA: TGTGCCAGCAGCTTATTCGTAGCGGGGGGTACAGATACGCAGTATTTT. Translation gives CASSLFVAGGTDTQYF.